The clone carrying this T cell receptor (beta chain) turned up a few times. The target antigen is unknown. Trimming cost V 4 bases and J 2 bases; bases outside gene matches: 12. The CDR3 extends over 17 amino acids. Germline CDR1 and CDR2: SGHRS and YFSETQ. TCRdb keeps only in-frame clones here, not all; method: immunoSEQ multiplex PCR. Here the sample spans a few hundred thousand clones, approximately 90% being singletons. This entry comes from a study of cytomegalovirus exposure and HLA in healthy donors. The overall study: Later analysis reported that the 120 validation repertoires shared the platform of the approximately 690 first-cohort repertoires.

Broader study findings: There were some public TCRs occurring in many donors, but most TCR sequences were rare. In the roughly 130 validation repertoires, a later analysis found that first-cohort TCR clusters tended to co-occur. Accounts indicate the classifier identified cytomegalovirus status with strong specificity and sensitivity.

The TCR was taken from a woman between 18 and 29 years old in good health and CMV-seronegative. The sample consisted of PBMCs. The chain uses TRBV5-1 and TRBJ2-7; 10 bases are shared with TRBD2. The DNA of the CDR3 is TGCGCCAGCAGCAAGACAGGCGGACTAGCGGAGCCCTACGAGCAGTACTTC. It specifies CASSKTGGLAEPYEQYF.